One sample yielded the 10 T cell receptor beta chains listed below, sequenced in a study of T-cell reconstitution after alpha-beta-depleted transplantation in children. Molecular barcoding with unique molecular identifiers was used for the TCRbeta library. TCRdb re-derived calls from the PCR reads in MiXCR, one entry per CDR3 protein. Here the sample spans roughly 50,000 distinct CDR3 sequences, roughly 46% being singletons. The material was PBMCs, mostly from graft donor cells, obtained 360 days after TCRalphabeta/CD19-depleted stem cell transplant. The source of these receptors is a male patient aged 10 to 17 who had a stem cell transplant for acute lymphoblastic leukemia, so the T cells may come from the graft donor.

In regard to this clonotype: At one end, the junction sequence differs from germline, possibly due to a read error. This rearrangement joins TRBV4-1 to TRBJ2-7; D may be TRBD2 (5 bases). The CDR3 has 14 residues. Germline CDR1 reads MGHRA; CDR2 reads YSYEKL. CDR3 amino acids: CASSEEGGPYEQYF. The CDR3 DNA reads TGCGCCAGCAGCGAAGAGGGTGGACCCTACGAGCAGTACTTC.

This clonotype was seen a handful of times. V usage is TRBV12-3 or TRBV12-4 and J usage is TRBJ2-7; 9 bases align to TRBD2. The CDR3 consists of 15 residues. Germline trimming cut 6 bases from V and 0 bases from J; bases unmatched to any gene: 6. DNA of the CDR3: TGTGCCAGCAGCCCTCTTAGCGGGAGCTCCTACGAGCAGTACTTC. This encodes CASSPLSGSSYEQYF.

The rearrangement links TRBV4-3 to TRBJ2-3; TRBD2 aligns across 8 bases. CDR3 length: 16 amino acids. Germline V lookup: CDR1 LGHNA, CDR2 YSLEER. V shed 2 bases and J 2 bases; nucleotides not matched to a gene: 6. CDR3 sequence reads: CASSQKAGVPTDTQYF. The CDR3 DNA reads TGCGCCAGCAGCCAAAAAGCGGGAGTCCCCACAGATACGCAGTATTTT.

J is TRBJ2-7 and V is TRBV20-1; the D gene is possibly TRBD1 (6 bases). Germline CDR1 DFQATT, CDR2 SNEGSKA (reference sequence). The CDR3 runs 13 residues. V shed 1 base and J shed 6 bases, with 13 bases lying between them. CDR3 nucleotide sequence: TGCAGTGCTAGAGGGCAGGGGTTAGGCGAGCAGTACTTC. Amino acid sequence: CSARGQGLGEQYF.

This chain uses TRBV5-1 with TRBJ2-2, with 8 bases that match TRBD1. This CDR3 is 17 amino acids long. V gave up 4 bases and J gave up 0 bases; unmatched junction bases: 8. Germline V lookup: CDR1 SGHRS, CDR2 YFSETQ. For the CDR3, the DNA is TGCGCCAGCAGCCCACGACAGGGGCCCGCGAACACCGGGGAGCTGTTTTTT. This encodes CASSPRQGPANTGELFF.

The CDR3 sequence is CASSLVGNTEAFF. The DNA of the CDR3 is TGTGCCAGCAGCTTGGTCGGGAACACTGAAGCTTTCTTT. The V call is TRBV7-3, the J call TRBJ1-1; D unresolved. CDR1 SGHTA and CDR2 FQGTGA come from the germline V gene. The CDR3 is made up of 13 amino acids. Trimming shortened V by 3 bases and J by 1 base, and 6 bases separated the two germline ends.

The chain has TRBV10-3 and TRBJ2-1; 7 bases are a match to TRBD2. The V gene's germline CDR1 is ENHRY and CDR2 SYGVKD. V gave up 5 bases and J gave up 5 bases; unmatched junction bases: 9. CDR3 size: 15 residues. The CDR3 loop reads CAISLFGTTDNEQFF. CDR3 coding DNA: TGTGCCATCAGTCTGTTCGGGACTACGGACAATGAGCAGTTCTTC.

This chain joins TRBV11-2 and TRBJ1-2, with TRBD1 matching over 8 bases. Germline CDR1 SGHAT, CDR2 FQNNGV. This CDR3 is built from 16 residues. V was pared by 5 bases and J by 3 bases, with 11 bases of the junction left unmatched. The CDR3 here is CASSPRRTGSYYGYTF. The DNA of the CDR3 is TGTGCCAGCAGCCCCCGCCGGACAGGGTCCTACTATGGCTACACCTTC.

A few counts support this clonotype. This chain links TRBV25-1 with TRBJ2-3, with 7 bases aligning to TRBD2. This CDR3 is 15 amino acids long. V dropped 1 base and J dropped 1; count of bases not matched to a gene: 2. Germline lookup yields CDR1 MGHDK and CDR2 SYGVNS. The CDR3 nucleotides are TGTGCCAGCAGTGAATGGGGAGGGGGCACAGATACGCAGTATTTT. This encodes CASSEWGGGTDTQYF. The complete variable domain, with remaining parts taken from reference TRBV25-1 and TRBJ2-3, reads EADIYQTPRYLVIGTGKKITLECSQTMGHDKMYWYQQDPGMELHLIHYSYGVNSTEKGDLSSESTVSRIRTEHFPLTLESARPSHTSQYLCASSEWGGGTDTQYFGPGTRLTVL.

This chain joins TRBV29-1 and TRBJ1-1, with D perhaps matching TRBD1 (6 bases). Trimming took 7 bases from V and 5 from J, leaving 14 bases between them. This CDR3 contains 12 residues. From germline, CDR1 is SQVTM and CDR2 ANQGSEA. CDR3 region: CSAYRAWTEAFF. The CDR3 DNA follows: TGCAGCGCATACAGGGCTTGGACTGAAGCTTTCTTT.